This is a list of T cell receptor beta chains from one sample in a study of cytomegalovirus exposure and HLA in healthy donors. The method was immunoSEQ multiplex PCR; TCRdb's version includes in-frame clones alone and lacks a portion of them. Counted here are 200,000 to 250,000 clones, about 80% occurring once; the ten biggest clones make up approximately 0.62%. Sequencing input: PBMCs. Receptor source: a woman aged 40 to 50 in good health and CMV-seronegative. Both conserved end residues are part of each CDR3. The order of the fields is clone size, V gene, J gene, D gene, CDR3 DNA, CDR3 protein. D genes are given only for firm matches. Where a row states a size, it is once, few, many or the class of an expanded clone; other rows omit it.

.	TRBV5-5	TRBJ1-4	.	TGTGCCAGCAGCTTGGCCCTCTTTGGGCCAACTAATGAAAAACTGTTTTTT	CASSLALFGPTNEKLFF
.	TRBV2	TRBJ2-6	.	TGTGCCAGCAGTACAGGTGCTTCTGGGGCCAACGTCCTGACTTTC	CASSTGASGANVLTF
once	TRBV5-1	TRBJ2-1	.	TGCGCCAGCAGCTTGGCAGGGGTTCAGCCCTACAATGAGCAGTTCTTC	CASSLAGVQPYNEQFF
.	TRBV7-8	TRBJ2-3	TRBD1	TGTGCCAGCAGCCTCCGGACAGGGGGCATCACAGATACGCAGTATTTT	CASSLRTGGITDTQYF
.	TRBV19	TRBJ1-2	.	TGTGCCAGTCAAGAACAGGGCAACTATGGCTACACCTTC	CASQEQGNYGYTF
.	TRBV7-8	TRBJ1-5	.	TGTGCCAGCAGCTCACAGGGTCAGCCCCAGCATTTT	CASSSQGQPQHF
.	TRBV7-7	TRBJ1-4	.	TGTGCTAGCAGACCCACTAAAAGCCATGGTGCAACTAATGAAAAACTGTTTTTT	CASRPTKSHGATNEKLFF
.	TRBV4-2	TRBJ2-1	.	TGTGCCAGCAGCCAAGAGAAGGGGCCGTACAATGAGCAGTTCTTC	CASSQEKGPYNEQFF
.	TRBV7-2	TRBJ2-3	.	TGTGCCAGCAGCTCCCCAGAAGTTAAACCAGGCCCGCAGTATTTT	CASSSPEVKPGPQYF
.	TRBV19	TRBJ2-1	.	TGTGCCAGTAGTATTCTGGGCCACACTGAGCAGTTCTTC	CASSILGHTEQFF
.	TRBV28	TRBJ2-7	.	TGTGCCAGCAGGGCAGGGTGGTACGAGCAGTACTTC	CASRAGWYEQYF
.	TRBV28	TRBJ1-2	.	TGTGCCAGCAGTTCTAGGGAGTTCTATGGCTACACCTTC	CASSSREFYGYTF
.	TRBV5-6	TRBJ2-3	.	TGTGCCAGCAGCTTGGGGGCCTCTTCGGGGGCGCAGTATTTT	CASSLGASSGAQYF
.	TRBV6-5	TRBJ2-1	.	TGTGCCAGCAGTTTCCAAACTAGCCCGTACAATGAGCAGTTCTTC	CASSFQTSPYNEQFF
.	TRBV5-1	TRBJ1-1	.	TGCGCCAGCAGCAAGACAGGAGCTAACACTGAAGCTTTCTTT	CASSKTGANTEAFF
.	TRBV7-6	TRBJ2-1	.	TGTGCCAGCAGCTTAGCCGTCTACACGGTCAGGTACCACAATGAGCAGTTCTTC	CASSLAVYTVRYHNEQFF
.	TRBV19	TRBJ1-6	TRBD1	TGTGCCAGTAGTACTTCCACAGGGGGGTCATCACCCCTCCACTTT	CASSTSTGGSSPLHF
.	TRBV19	TRBJ1-2	.	TGTGCCAGTAGTACGACAGTTCCCTATGGCTACACCTTC	CASSTTVPYGYTF
.	TRBV9	TRBJ2-5	TRBD2	TGTGCCAGCAGCTCCCAGCGGGGCTCCCAAGAGACCCAGTACTTC	CASSSQRGSQETQYF
.	TRBV7-3	TRBJ2-1	TRBD1	TGTGCCAGCAGCCCTCAAGGAAAGACAGGGGGTTCGGGTGAGCAGTTCTTC	CASSPQGKTGGSGEQFF
.	TRBV27	TRBJ1-3	.	TGTGCCAGCAGTTTTAGAGATGGAAACACCATATATTTT	CASSFRDGNTIYF
.	TRBV7-8	TRBJ2-7	.	TGTGCCAGCAGCTTAGAGGCAGGCTTCGGCTACGAGCAGTACTTC	CASSLEAGFGYEQYF
.	TRBV19	TRBJ2-5	.	TGTGCCAGTAGTATAGGGGGGGGCGAGACCCAGTACTTC	CASSIGGGETQYF
.	TRBV19	TRBJ1-6	TRBD1	TGTGCCAGTAGCCTCTACCCGCCGGGACAGGCTAGCTCCTATAATTCACCCCTCCACTTT	CASSLYPPGQASSYNSPLHF
.	TRBV5-6	TRBJ1-2	.	TGTGCCAGCAGCCATGCGACAGGTAGTATCTATGGCTACACCTTC	CASSHATGSIYGYTF
.	TRBV5-8	TRBJ2-6	.	TGTGCCACACTACGGTTCTCTGGGGCCAACGTCCTGACTTTC	CATLRFSGANVLTF
once	TRBV9	TRBJ2-2	.	TGTGCCAGCAGCGTAGCTGGCGGAGCGAACACCGGGGAGCTGTTTTTT	CASSVAGGANTGELFF
.	TRBV5-6	TRBJ2-2	.	TGTGCCAGCAGCCGCAGGGTTCCCACGGGGGAGCTGTTTTTT	CASSRRVPTGELFF
.	TRBV11-1	TRBJ2-5	.	TGTGCCAGCAGCGCCCCGGGGGTGGGATCGGGGACCCAGTACTTC	CASSAPGVGSGTQYF
once	TRBV18	TRBJ2-3	TRBD2	TGTGCCAGCTCACCTAGCGGGTCATCAGATACGCAGTATTTT	CASSPSGSSDTQYF
.	TRBV5-1	TRBJ2-5	.	TGCGCCAGCAGCCGTACAGGGACCAACGAAGAGACCCAGTACTTC	CASSRTGTNEETQYF
.	TRBV7-9	TRBJ1-2	.	TGTGCCAGCACCCTGGCAAACTATGGCTACACCTTC	CASTLANYGYTF
.	TRBV2	TRBJ2-7	TRBD1	TGTGCCAGCAGTTCCGGGACAGGGGGATCCTACGAGCAGTACTTC	CASSSGTGGSYEQYF
once	TRBV7-7	TRBJ2-2	.	TGTGCTAGCAGCTTAGTGGGCAGTACGAACACCGGGGAGCTGTTTTTT	CASSLVGSTNTGELFF
.	TRBV6-5	TRBJ1-1	TRBD1	TGTGCCAGCAGACCCGGGACAGTGAACACTGAAGCTTTCTTT	CASRPGTVNTEAFF
.	TRBV19	TRBJ1-1	TRBD1	TGTGCCAGTAGTGTAAACAGGGGGCGATTCCTCAACACTGAAGCTTTCTTT	CASSVNRGRFLNTEAFF
.	TRBV7-9	TRBJ1-5	.	TGTGCCAGCAGCTCCGCAGTAAGCGGAAATCAGCCCCAGCATTTT	CASSSAVSGNQPQHF
.	TRBV27	TRBJ1-2	.	TGTGCCAGCAGTTTAAGGGCAGGGTATGGCTACACCTTC	CASSLRAGYGYTF
once	TRBV28	TRBJ2-7	.	TGTGCCAGCAGTTCCCCCCTGGGCCAGGGTCCCTACGAGCAGTACTTC	CASSSPLGQGPYEQYF
.	TRBV11-2	TRBJ2-3	TRBD2	TGTGCCAGCAGCTTAGCTCTAGCGGGGGGAGATACGCAGTATTTT	CASSLALAGGDTQYF
.	TRBV19	TRBJ1-1	.	TGTGCCAGTACGTGGGAGATGAACACTGAAGCTTTCTTT	CASTWEMNTEAFF
.	TRBV5-8	TRBJ2-7	.	TGTGCCAGCAGCCGCTACGAGCAGTACTTC	CASSRYEQYF
.	TRBV6-1	TRBJ1-2	TRBD1	TGTGCCAGCAGTGAAGCCCCGGGACAGGGGTATGGCTACACCTTC	CASSEAPGQGYGYTF
.	TRBV30	TRBJ2-7	TRBD2	TGTGCCTGGAGTCTACGGATGGGACTAAGCAACGAGCAGTACTTC	CAWSLRMGLSNEQYF
.	TRBV5-1	TRBJ2-3	.	TGCGCCAGCAGCACAGGGTTTATGGCAGTTTATACGCAGTATTTT	CASSTGFMAVYTQYF
few	TRBV28	TRBJ2-6	.	TGTGCCAGCAAAATCCAGGGTCCGTTATCTGGGGCCAACGTCCTGACTTTC	CASKIQGPLSGANVLTF
few	TRBV20-1	TRBJ1-5	.	TGCAGTGCTAGCCTCGGTCAGCCCCAGCATTTT	CSASLGQPQHF
.	TRBV9	TRBJ1-4	TRBD1	TGTGCCAGCAGTGAGAGAGCGGGGCCGGGACAGGATGAAAAACTGTTTTTT	CASSERAGPGQDEKLFF
.	TRBV6-1	TRBJ2-5	.	TGTGCCAGCAGTGAAAGCCAGGGTAGTGAGACCCAGTACTTC	CASSESQGSETQYF